The 26 T cell receptor beta chains listed next were all sequenced from one sample in a study of blood T cell repertoires in COVID-19. Data came from immunoSEQ multiplex PCR; TCRdb stores just in-frame clones and leaves some out. The sample contains around 100,000 clones, about 80% of which appear only once. Sequencing input: peripheral blood. The receptors originated from a woman in her sixties or seventies with acute or convalescent COVID-19.

In this sample, this clone turned up a few times. This sequence joins TRBV7-9 and TRBJ1-2, with 7 nucleotides matching TRBD1. The germline gives CDR1 SEHNR, CDR2 FQNEAQ (reference sequence). The CDR3 extends over 14 amino acids. The V segment lost 2 bases and the J segment 5 bases; nucleotides outside the gene matches: 5. Written as DNA, the CDR3 is TGTGCCAGCAGCTTAAAGGGGGCGCAATATGGCTACACCTTC. Translation: CASSLKGAQYGYTF.

The J gene is TRBJ2-3, the V gene TRBV4-3; TRBD1 is a possible D gene (5 bases). V was cut by 0 bases and J by 2 bases, with 12 bases left in between. CDR3 length: 16 amino acids. Germline V gene lookup returns CDR1 LGHNA and CDR2 YSLEER. CDR3 DNA sequence: TGCGCCAGCAGCCAAGAAGAAGGGGTGAACACAGATACGCAGTATTTT. It specifies CASSQEEGVNTDTQYF.

The V and J genes are TRBV18 and TRBJ1-4; D gene ambiguous. The germline V gene has CDR1 KGHSH and CDR2 LQKENI. V dropped 6 bases and J dropped 3 bases, with 14 bases sitting between them. The CDR3 runs to 15 residues. This CDR3 is CASSLGELSNEKLFF. The CDR3 DNA sequence: TGTGCCAGCTCCCTGGGAGAGCTCTCTAATGAAAAACTGTTTTTT. Complete variable domain (other parts from reference TRBV18 and TRBJ1-4): NAGVMQNPRHLVRRRGQEARLRCSPMKGHSHVYWYRQLPEEGLKFMVYLQKENIIDESGMPKERFSAEFPKEGPSILRIQQVVRGDSAAYFCASSLGELSNEKLFFGSGTQLSVL.

The chain has TRBV3-1 (or the pseudogene TRBV3-2) and TRBJ1-5, with 7 bases aligning to TRBD1. Losses at the gene ends were 0 bases for V and 6 bases for J; bases not matched to a gene: 8. The length of the CDR3 is 16 residues. In germline, CDR1 is LGHDT, CDR2 YNNKEL (reference sequence). CDR3 sequence: CASSQDVTGFLQPQHF. The DNA of the CDR3 is TGTGCCAGCAGCCAAGACGTGACAGGGTTCCTTCAGCCCCAGCATTTT.

The gene calls are TRBV4-2 and TRBJ2-3; 13 bases are a match to TRBD2. In germline, CDR1 is LGHNA, CDR2 YNFKEQ. Trimming removed 3 bases from V and 4 bases from J; junction bases left unmatched: 7. The CDR3 runs to 17 residues. Written as DNA, the CDR3 is TGTGCCAGCAGCCATACTAGCGGGGGGGGTAGTGCAGATACGCAGTATTTT. Amino acids: CASSHTSGGGSADTQYF.

The chain links TRBV7-9 to TRBJ2-3; 7 nucleotides align to TRBD1. Germline V CDR1 and CDR2: SEHNR, FQNEAQ (reference sequence). The CDR3 extends over 15 amino acids. The V segment lost 3 bases and the J segment 4 bases; nucleotides outside the gene matches: 7. CDR3 DNA sequence: TGTGCCAGCAGCTTTCTCCAGGGGGTTTCAGATACGCAGTATTTT. Its translation: CASSFLQGVSDTQYF.

This rearrangement joins TRBV6-6 to TRBJ2-3, with D maybe TRBD1 (5 bases). The germline CDR1 and CDR2 sequences are MNHNY and SVGAGI (reference sequence). Trimming left V 5 bases short and J 0 bases short, with 15 bases between. CDR3 length equals 16 residues. CDR3: CASSPRDSPSTDTQYF. DNA of the CDR3: TGTGCCAGCAGTCCAAGAGACAGTCCTAGCACAGATACGCAGTATTTT.

The rearrangement links TRBV12-3 or TRBV12-4 to TRBJ2-1; possibly TRBD2 for D (6 bases). The V end lost 1 base, the J end lost 8 bases, and 9 bases lay between the germline ends. The CDR3 contains 13 residues. The DNA of the CDR3 is TGTGCCAGCAGTTTAGGGGCGGGATATGAGCAGTTCTTC. Translated: CASSLGAGYEQFF.

The CDR3 DNA is TGTGCCAGCAGTTCGGGACAGGACCCGGAAAAACTGTTTTTT. Protein: CASSSGQDPEKLFF. V usage is TRBV28 and J usage is TRBJ1-4, with 8 bases matching TRBD1. CDR1 is MDHEN and CDR2 is SYDVKM in the germline V gene. The CDR3 sequence is 14 residues long. Unmatched junction bases numbered 6, after V lost 4 bases and J lost 8 bases.

The rearrangement links TRBV4-2 to TRBJ1-6, with 8 bases lining up with TRBD1. CDR1 and CDR2 (germline): LGHNA, YNFKEQ. The CDR3 extends over 15 amino acids. Trimming took 3 bases from V and 7 from J; bases not matched to a gene: 5. The CDR3: CASSHPDRENSPLHF. CDR3 nucleotide sequence: TGTGCCAGCAGCCACCCGGACAGGGAGAATTCACCCCTCCACTTT.

This chain joins TRBV3-1 (or the pseudogene TRBV3-2) and TRBJ2-2; D might be TRBD1 (6 bases). The CDR3 sequence is 17 residues long. Trimming removed 7 bases at V and 0 bases at J, with 18 bases between. CDR1 and CDR2 from the germline V gene are LGHDT and YNNKEL (reference sequence). The CDR3 region has the DNA TGTGCCAGCAACTCACCCTTAGGGGGTCCGAACACCGGGGAGCTGTTTTTT. It codes for CASNSPLGGPNTGELFF.

This sequence joins TRBV10-3 and TRBJ2-1; TRBD2 aligns across 11 bases. CDR1 is ENHRY, CDR2 SYGVKD, per germline. This CDR3 is 14 amino acids long. V lost 6 bases and J lost 6; bases outside the gene matches: 4. The CDR3 DNA is TGTGCCATCAGGCTAGCGGGGGGATTCAATGAGCAGTTCTTC. The encoded protein is CAIRLAGGFNEQFF.

This clone was detected only a few times. This specimen includes other DNA sequences encoding the same CDR3. The rearrangement joins TRBV5-5 to TRBJ1-6; 7 positions agree with TRBD1. J lost 7 bases, V lost 0 bases, and 4 bases had no gene match. The CDR3 covers 15 residues. Looked up from germline, CDR1 is SGHKS and CDR2 is YYEKEE (reference sequence). In DNA form, the CDR3 reads TGTGCCAGCAGCTTGGCCGGGACAGAAAATTCACCCCTCCACTTT. Residues: CASSLAGTENSPLHF.

The V call is TRBV28, the J call TRBJ1-5; perhaps TRBD1 as D (6 bases). CDR1 MDHEN and CDR2 SYDVKM come from the germline V gene. Trimming removed 5 bases from V and 5 bases from J, with 16 bases in between. The CDR3 runs 15 residues. The CDR3 reads CASSPGQLIHQPQHF. The CDR3 region has the DNA TGTGCCAGCAGTCCGGGACAACTAATTCATCAGCCCCAGCATTTT.

This sequence joins TRBV19 and TRBJ2-5; the match to TRBD2 covers 13 bases. The CDR3 has 16 amino acids. With V trimmed by 5 bases and J by 2 bases, 5 bases remained unmatched. Per the germline V gene, CDR1 is LNHDA and CDR2 is SQIVND (reference sequence). The CDR3 nucleotides read TGTGCCAGTAGTCCCCTACTAGCGGGGGGGCAAGAGACCCAGTACTTC. This translates into CASSPLLAGGQETQYF. The variable domain in full, with the rest retrieved from reference TRBV19 and TRBJ2-5, is DGGITQSPKYLFRKEGQNVTLSCEQNLNHDAMYWYRQDPGQGLRLIYYSQIVNDFQKGDIAEGYSVSREKKESFPLTVTSAQKNPTAFYLCASSPLLAGGQETQYFGPGTRLLVL.

This clone occurred once. The chain has TRBV7-3 and TRBJ2-1; TRBD2 matches 12 bases. Germline V CDR1 and CDR2: SGHTA, FQGTGA. The trim removed 6 bases at V and 6 bases at J, leaving 3 bases unmatched. The CDR3 has 14 residues. This CDR3 reads CASSLAGGPNEQFF. The CDR3 nucleotides are TGTGCCAGCAGTCTAGCGGGGGGGCCCAATGAGCAGTTCTTC.

The V call is TRBV4-3, the J call TRBJ1-2; D not resolved. The CDR3 is made up of 15 amino acids. The germline V gene has CDR1 LGHNA and CDR2 YSLEER. Trimming took off 0 bases at V and 4 bases at J, with 12 bases between the two ends. CDR3 DNA sequence: TGCGCCAGCAGCCAAGATCCCACGGGGAGCTATGGCTACACCTTC. Encoded protein: CASSQDPTGSYGYTF.

V is TRBV11-2 and J is TRBJ2-3; D might be TRBD1 (6 bases). V was cut by 5 bases and J by 6 bases, with 18 bases left in between. CDR3 size: 15 residues. Germline assignment: CDR1 SGHAT and CDR2 FQNNGV. The DNA for the CDR3 is TGTGCCAGCAGCGTCCAAACAGGGATCTACGATACGCAGTATTTT. Protein sequence: CASSVQTGIYDTQYF.

This clone was counted between two and nine times. The chain links TRBV6-5 to TRBJ1-5; D not certain. The CDR3 loop spans 13 amino acids. The V end was cut by 7 bases, the J end by 3 bases, with 10 bases between. Germline V gene lookup returns CDR1 MNHEY and CDR2 SVGAGI. CDR3 sequence: CASITGNNQPQHF. CDR3 DNA sequence: TGTGCCAGCATTACGGGGAACAATCAGCCCCAGCATTTT.

This clone has just one count. Its ends do not fully match the called genes, so a read error is possible. V usage is TRBV3-1 (or the pseudogene TRBV3-2) and J usage is TRBJ1-2; 7 bases are a match to TRBD1. Germline CDR1 and CDR2: LGHDT and YNNKEL (reference sequence). This CDR3 spans 15 amino acids. CDR3 region: CASSQAGTVNYGHTF. For the CDR3, the DNA is TGTGCCAGCAGCCAAGCAGGGACAGTCAACTATGGCCACACCTTC.

The count of this clone is one. DNA for the CDR3: TGTGCCAGCAGCTGGACAGGGGACAACACTGAAGCTTTCTTT. Amino acids: CASSWTGDNTEAFF. The gene calls are TRBV5-4 and TRBJ1-1, with TRBD1 identical over 9 bases. The V gene end was trimmed by 3 bases and the J gene end by 2 bases; junction bases not matched to a gene: 2. The CDR3 sequence is 14 residues long. Germline V CDR1 and CDR2: SGHNT, YYREEE (reference sequence).

The chain is built from TRBV7-2 and TRBJ1-5, with a possible D match to TRBD1 (5 bases). Between the trimmed V and J ends, which lost 5 bases and 0 bases, there was a span of 11 bases. The CDR3 is made up of 15 amino acids. Germline lookup yields CDR1 SGHTA and CDR2 FQGNSA. The CDR3 loop is CASSRDSHSNQPQHF. CDR3 DNA: TGTGCCAGCAGCCGCGACAGTCATAGCAATCAGCCCCAGCATTTT.

This clone has only a few counts. The genes are TRBV18 and TRBJ2-3; the match to TRBD2 covers 13 bases. The CDR3 loop spans 16 amino acids. Trimming removed 3 bases from V and 2 bases from J; junction bases left unmatched: 2. Germline values: CDR1 KGHSH, CDR2 LQKENI. In DNA form, the CDR3 reads TGTGCCAGCTCACCCACTAGCGGGGGGGTCACAGATACGCAGTATTTT. This gives the protein CASSPTSGGVTDTQYF.

V usage is TRBV6-2 or TRBV6-3 and J usage is TRBJ1-6; 10 bases line up with TRBD1. The V and J ends lost 6 bases and 10 bases, in that order; junction bases with no gene match: 3. CDR1 and CDR2 from the germline V gene are MNHEY and SVGEGT. The CDR3 runs to 13 residues. The CDR3 loop reads CASSWTGGSPLHF. As DNA, the CDR3 is TGTGCCAGCAGCTGGACAGGGGGATCACCCCTCCACTTT.

This CDR3 reads CSARQGVKAFF. Written as DNA, the CDR3 is TGCAGTGCTAGGCAGGGGGTTAAAGCTTTCTTT. V and J are TRBV20-1 and TRBJ1-1, with 7 bases fitting TRBD1. The CDR3 spans 11 residues. The V gene's germline CDR1 is DFQATT and CDR2 SNEGSKA (reference sequence). V was pared by 3 bases and J by 9 bases, with 4 bases of the junction left unmatched.

This chain connects TRBV5-4 to TRBJ2-2, with D possibly being TRBD1 (5 bases). Germline-derived CDR1 and CDR2 are SGHNT and YYREEE (reference sequence). CDR3 length: 16 residues. V lost 3 bases and J lost 5, with 17 bases in between. The CDR3 bases are TGTGCCAGCAGCTCTTCATTGACAGCCTCAACCGGGGAGCTGTTTTTT. Translated: CASSSSLTASTGELFF.